This T cell receptor beta chain comes out of a study of regulatory T cells in long-lasting Graves disease. This clonotype has ten or more counts. This CDR3 has 11 residues. Germline loops: CDR1 MNHNS, CDR2 SASEGT. V gave up 5 bases and J gave up 6 bases, with 6 bases separating them. Construction of TCR beta libraries relied on iRepertoire HTBI primers and on Arm-PCR targeting CDR3 regions. TCRdb independently ran MiXCR on the multiplex PCR reads; one entry per CDR3 protein. Of approximately 540,000 distinct CDR3 sequences listed, 12% are singletons. Time point specified: newly diagnosed GD, antithyroid drugs for less than 3 months. Making the TCR library involved RNA that had been extracted from PBMCs. Graves' disease diagnosis used American Thyroid Association guidelines. This sample was also put to use in a study of T cells in Graves' hyperthyroidism and ophthalmopathy.

The sample in question was peripheral blood mononuclear cells (PBMCs), obtained at new diagnosis, from a patient treated with antithyroid drugs. The chain carries TRBV6-1 and TRBJ2-3; D remains ambiguous. The sequence derives from a woman between 25 and 40 years old with Graves disease. For the CDR3, the DNA is TGTGCCAGCAGTACCGGGGATACGCAGTATTTT. This sequence encodes CASSTGDTQYF.